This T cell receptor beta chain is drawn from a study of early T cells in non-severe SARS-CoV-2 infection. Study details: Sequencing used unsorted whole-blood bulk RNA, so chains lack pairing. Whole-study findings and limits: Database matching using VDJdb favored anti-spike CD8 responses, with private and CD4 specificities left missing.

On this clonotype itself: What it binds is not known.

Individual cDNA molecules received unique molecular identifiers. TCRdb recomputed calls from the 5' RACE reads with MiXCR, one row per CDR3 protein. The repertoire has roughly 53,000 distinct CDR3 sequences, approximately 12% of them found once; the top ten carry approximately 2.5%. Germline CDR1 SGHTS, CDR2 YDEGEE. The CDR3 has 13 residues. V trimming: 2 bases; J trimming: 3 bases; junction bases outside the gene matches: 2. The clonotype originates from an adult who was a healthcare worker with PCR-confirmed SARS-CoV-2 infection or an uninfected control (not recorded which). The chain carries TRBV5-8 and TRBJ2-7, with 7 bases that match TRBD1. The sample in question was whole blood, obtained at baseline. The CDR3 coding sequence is TGTGCCAGCAGCTTAGGGACAGACTACGAGCAGTACTTC. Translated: CASSLGTDYEQYF.